The T cell receptor beta chain described here comes from a study of T-cell reconstitution after alpha-beta-depleted transplantation in children. TCRbeta library construction was performed incorporating unique molecular identifiers. TCRdb reanalysed the PCR reads using MiXCR and keeps one entry per CDR3 protein. The sample comprises approximately 640,000 distinct CDR3 sequences, roughly 17% of which are singletons, and approximately 1% rests with the top ten. This clonotype came up many times. With V trimmed by 3 bases and J by 7 bases, 4 bases remained unmatched. CDR3 size: 14 residues. Germline CDR1 SNHLY, CDR2 FYNNEI.

The sequence was obtained from a human donor who donated a stem cell graft to a child with acute myeloid leukemia. V usage is TRBV2 and J usage is TRBJ2-1; 9 nucleotides match TRBD2. The sequences come from PBMCs from the stem cell graft donor, collected from the stem cell graft. CDR3 DNA sequence: TGTGCCAGCAGTGATAGACTAGCGGCGAATGAGCAGTTCTTC. Its translation: CASSDRLAANEQFF.